This T cell receptor beta chain stems from a study of neurological immune-mediated disorders. Study conclusions and caveats: HTLV-1-associated myelopathy had the most TCR clonal expansion, and multiple sclerosis had the least, less than healthy controls.

cDNA was made by 5'RACE with 10-nucleotide random UMIs. Via MiXCR, TCRdb re-called the 5' RACE reads, giving one row per CDR3 protein. The sample has around 14,000 distinct CDR3 sequences, about 7% seen once. Each sorted-subset library came from fewer than 1.1 million CD4+ or CD8+ T cells. Germline V CDR1 and CDR2: DFQATT, SNEGSKA (reference sequence). The CDR3 spans 13 residues. On this clonotype itself: Antigen: not known.

This chain uses TRBV20-1 with TRBJ2-7; TRBD1 matches 8 bases. The DNA matches TRBJ2-5 better at its end, which makes the J call doubtful. The TCR was taken from a woman aged 35 to 49 in good health. Material for sequencing was CD8+ T cells from blood. The CDR3 here is CSATGQGRETQYF. CDR3 sequence (DNA): TGCAGTGCGACCGGACAGGGTCGGGAGACCCAGTACTTC.